Presented here are 5 T cell receptor beta chains from one specimen sequenced in a study of blood T cell repertoires in COVID-19. Assay used: immunoSEQ multiplex PCR; TCRdb lists only in-frame clones, some missing. The sample gives around 19,000 clones, roughly 78% of which show up once; approximately 53% is in the top ten. The sequenced sample was peripheral blood. Receptors were obtained from a man older than 75 with acute or convalescent COVID-19.

The V gene is TRBV28, the J gene TRBJ1-2; 9 bases match TRBD1. Per germline, CDR1 MDHEN and CDR2 SYDVKM. The junction had 8 bases not matched to a gene; V was cut back by 6 bases and J by 3 bases. The CDR3 has 15 amino acids. CDR3 in amino acids: CASRLPGQGDYGYTF. CDR3 coding DNA: TGTGCCAGCAGGCTTCCGGGACAGGGCGACTATGGCTACACCTTC.

The chain links TRBV15 to TRBJ1-2, with D hard to call. V was trimmed by 3 bases and J by 0 bases, leaving 14 bases between them. CDR1 is LNHNV, CDR2 YYDKDF, per germline (reference sequence). The CDR3 contains 16 residues. In DNA, the CDR3 is TGTGCCACCAGCAGTGAGCGGGTTCCTACTAACTATGGCTACACCTTC. Translated, it gives CATSSERVPTNYGYTF.

The chain carries TRBV28 and TRBJ1-1, with D unclear. V dropped 11 bases and J dropped 3 bases, with 10 bases sitting between them. The CDR3 loop spans 11 amino acids. CDR1 is MDHEN and CDR2 is SYDVKM in the germline V gene. CDR3 DNA sequence: TGTGCCTCCTTTAGTGACACTGAAGCTTTCTTT. Translating gives CASFSDTEAFF. Looking up the rest from reference TRBV28 and TRBJ1-1 gives the full variable domain: DVKVTQSSRYLVKRTGEKVFLECVQDMDHENMFWYRQDPGLGLRLIYFSYDVKMKEKGDIPEGYSVSREKKERFSLILESASTNQTSMYLCASFSDTEAFFGQGTRLTVV.

This chain uses TRBV2 with TRBJ2-7; tentatively, D is TRBD1 (5 bases). Germline V gene data show CDR1 as SNHLY and CDR2 as FYNNEI. With 5 bases removed from V and 3 bases from J, the gap between germline ends came to 8 bases. The CDR3 is 12 residues long. The CDR3 DNA sequence: TGTGCCAGCAGTAAGACAGACTACGAGCAGTACGTC. Protein product: CASSKTDYEQYV.

This clone was observed once. The gene calls are TRBV19 and TRBJ2-2; 9 bases agree with TRBD1. The germline V gene encodes CDR1 LNHDA and CDR2 SQIVND (reference sequence). The CDR3 has 14 residues. Trimming removed 6 bases from V and 3 bases from J; junction bases left unmatched: 2. CDR3 sequence: CASSGTGYTGELFF. The CDR3 coding sequence is TGTGCCAGTAGCGGGACAGGGTACACCGGGGAGCTGTTTTTT.